This section outlines one T cell receptor (beta chain) sequence together with its context. Repertoires were generated with immunoSEQ multiplex PCR, while TCRdb's copy carries only in-frame clones and drops some. In the table there are just over 300,000 clones, about nine tenths of which are singletons. This CDR3 has 15 residues. CDR1 and CDR2 from the germline V gene are MNHEY and SVGAGI. The V and J ends lost 2 bases and 5 bases respectively, with 12 bases between them. These data come from a study of blood T cell repertoires in COVID-19. The sequenced material came from PBMCs or T cells enriched from blood (not recorded which). This rearrangement joins TRBV6-5 to TRBJ1-4; tentative D call: TRBD1 (5 bases). This TCR was recovered from a man aged 25 to 40 who had recovered from COVID-19. CDR3 nucleotide sequence: TGTGCCAGCAGTTACAAGGACAAGGGCAATGAAAAACTGTTTTTT. It specifies CASSYKDKGNEKLFF.